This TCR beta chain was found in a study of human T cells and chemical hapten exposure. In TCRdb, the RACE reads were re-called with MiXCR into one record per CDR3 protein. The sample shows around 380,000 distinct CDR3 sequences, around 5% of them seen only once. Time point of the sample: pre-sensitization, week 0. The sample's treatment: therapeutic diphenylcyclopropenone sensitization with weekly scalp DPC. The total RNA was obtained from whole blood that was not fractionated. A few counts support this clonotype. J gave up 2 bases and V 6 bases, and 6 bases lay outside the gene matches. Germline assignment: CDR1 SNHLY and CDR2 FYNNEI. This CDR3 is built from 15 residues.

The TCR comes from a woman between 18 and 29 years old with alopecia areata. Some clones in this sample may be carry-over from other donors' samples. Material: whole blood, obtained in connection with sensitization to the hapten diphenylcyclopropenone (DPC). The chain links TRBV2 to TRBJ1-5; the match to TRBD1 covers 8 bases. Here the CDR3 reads CASRRDRLGNQPQHF. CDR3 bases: TGTGCCAGCAGAAGGGACAGGCTTGGCAATCAGCCCCAGCATTTT.